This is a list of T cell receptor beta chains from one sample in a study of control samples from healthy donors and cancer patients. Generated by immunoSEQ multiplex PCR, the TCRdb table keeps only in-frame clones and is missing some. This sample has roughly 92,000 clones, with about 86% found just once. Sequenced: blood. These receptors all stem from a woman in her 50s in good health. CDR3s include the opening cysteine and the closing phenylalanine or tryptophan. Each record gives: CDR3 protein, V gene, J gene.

CDR3aa: CASSLGPPDAEAFF
v_gene: TRBV11-3
j_gene: TRBJ1-1

CDR3aa: CASSDLLWTGGLREEQFF
v_gene: TRBV25-1
j_gene: TRBJ2-1

CDR3aa: CASSLGVGELFF
v_gene: TRBV13
j_gene: TRBJ2-2

CDR3aa: CASSPPGQLKGNTEAFF
v_gene: TRBV11-2
j_gene: TRBJ1-1

CDR3aa: CASGPTALNTEAFF
v_gene: TRBV7-6
j_gene: TRBJ1-1

CDR3aa: CASSQGGVAGANTGELFF
v_gene: TRBV4-2
j_gene: TRBJ2-2

CDR3aa: CASSESRGTGNEQFF
v_gene: TRBV2
j_gene: TRBJ2-1

CDR3aa: CASSFSTPLTNEQFF
v_gene: TRBV7-2
j_gene: TRBJ2-1

CDR3aa: CASSLSGVWANVLTF
v_gene: TRBV28
j_gene: TRBJ2-6

CDR3aa: CSASSAMNTEAFF
v_gene: TRBV20-1
j_gene: TRBJ1-1

CDR3aa: CASSLRSGADTQYF
v_gene: TRBV5-1
j_gene: TRBJ2-3

CDR3aa: CASSLGTLTGYTF
v_gene: TRBV7-9
j_gene: TRBJ1-2

CDR3aa: CASSLETGGPNEQFF
v_gene: TRBV5-8
j_gene: TRBJ2-1

CDR3aa: CASSEGQVGTKNIQYF
v_gene: TRBV2
j_gene: TRBJ2-4

CDR3aa: CASSGIFGLAGTTDTQYF
v_gene: TRBV5-4
j_gene: TRBJ2-3

CDR3aa: CASSLGFRLADTQYF
v_gene: TRBV7-8
j_gene: TRBJ2-3

CDR3aa: CARTGKETQYF
v_gene: TRBV28
j_gene: TRBJ2-5

CDR3aa: CASSESRMTGDSGELFF
v_gene: TRBV25-1
j_gene: TRBJ2-2

CDR3aa: CASSAQRTSAGEQFF
v_gene: TRBV11-1
j_gene: TRBJ2-1

CDR3aa: CASVLLGWNSPLHF
v_gene: TRBV6-5
j_gene: TRBJ1-6

CDR3aa: CASSPRDRGGYTF
v_gene: TRBV18
j_gene: TRBJ1-2

CDR3aa: CAISELAGGTDTQYF
v_gene: TRBV10-3
j_gene: TRBJ2-3

CDR3aa: CASSLADTGTGELFF
v_gene: TRBV7-6
j_gene: TRBJ2-2

CDR3aa: CASSEAGTGVGEAFF
v_gene: TRBV6-1
j_gene: TRBJ1-1

CDR3aa: CASSQDRSSGNTIYF
v_gene: TRBV4-3
j_gene: TRBJ1-3

CDR3aa: CASRPRLAGGRTDTQYF
v_gene: TRBV2
j_gene: TRBJ2-3

CDR3aa: CASSTTSGSGNEQFF
v_gene: TRBV19
j_gene: TRBJ2-1

CDR3aa: CASRRWDTEAFF
v_gene: TRBV3-1/TRBV3-2
j_gene: TRBJ1-1

CDR3aa: CASTGGAGNTIYF
v_gene: TRBV28
j_gene: TRBJ1-3

CDR3aa: CASSPRGQGLSYTF
v_gene: TRBV3-1/TRBV3-2
j_gene: TRBJ1-2

CDR3aa: CASIPGRTGGYFGGYTF
v_gene: TRBV19
j_gene: TRBJ1-2

CDR3aa: CASSPPWDSSYEQYF
v_gene: TRBV18
j_gene: TRBJ2-7

CDR3aa: CATSDPRTSGRDNEQFF
v_gene: TRBV24-1
j_gene: TRBJ2-1

CDR3aa: CASSLLGVSYEQYF
v_gene: TRBV5-6
j_gene: TRBJ2-7

CDR3aa: CASSLASGGYGEKLFF
v_gene: TRBV7-8
j_gene: TRBJ1-4

CDR3aa: CASSLGRMRVSQPQHF
v_gene: TRBV13
j_gene: TRBJ1-5

CDR3aa: CASTSPGTDNQPQHF
v_gene: TRBV2
j_gene: TRBJ1-5

CDR3aa: CASSNDLNQPQHF
v_gene: TRBV6-4
j_gene: TRBJ1-5

CDR3aa: CASSVGGKDYNEQFF
v_gene: TRBV9
j_gene: TRBJ2-1

CDR3aa: CASTGQGPYEQYF
v_gene: TRBV28
j_gene: TRBJ2-7

CDR3aa: CASSAGHSPGNTIYF
v_gene: TRBV6-4
j_gene: TRBJ1-3

CDR3aa: CASSFPGRAYEQYF
v_gene: TRBV28
j_gene: TRBJ2-7

CDR3aa: CASSLNRGGATGELFF
v_gene: TRBV7-6
j_gene: TRBJ2-2

CDR3aa: CASSLGARGPYNEQFF
v_gene: TRBV5-6
j_gene: TRBJ2-1

CDR3aa: CASSPPTGRLTFGYTF
v_gene: TRBV5-6
j_gene: TRBJ1-2

CDR3aa: CASSSDRGLETQYF
v_gene: TRBV7-9
j_gene: TRBJ2-5

CDR3aa: CASSPQGRGQPQHF
v_gene: TRBV18
j_gene: TRBJ1-5

CDR3aa: CASSSSGQRISYEQYF
v_gene: TRBV21-1
j_gene: TRBJ2-7

CDR3aa: CASSYSGVNEQFF
v_gene: TRBV6-2/TRBV6-3
j_gene: TRBJ2-1

CDR3aa: CASSQAGEQTEAFF
v_gene: TRBV4-2
j_gene: TRBJ1-1

CDR3aa: CASSFRPAGATGTDTQYF
v_gene: TRBV7-6
j_gene: TRBJ2-3

CDR3aa: CASSPDRTSQYF
v_gene: TRBV3-1/TRBV3-2
j_gene: TRBJ2-3

CDR3aa: CARSRDGGGGNQPQHF
v_gene: TRBV5-1
j_gene: TRBJ1-5

CDR3aa: CASSQVATGPGNTEAFF
v_gene: TRBV4-2
j_gene: TRBJ1-1

CDR3aa: CASSPGQALNYGYTF
v_gene: TRBV18
j_gene: TRBJ1-2

CDR3aa: CASSEVGAESEAFF
v_gene: TRBV2
j_gene: TRBJ1-1